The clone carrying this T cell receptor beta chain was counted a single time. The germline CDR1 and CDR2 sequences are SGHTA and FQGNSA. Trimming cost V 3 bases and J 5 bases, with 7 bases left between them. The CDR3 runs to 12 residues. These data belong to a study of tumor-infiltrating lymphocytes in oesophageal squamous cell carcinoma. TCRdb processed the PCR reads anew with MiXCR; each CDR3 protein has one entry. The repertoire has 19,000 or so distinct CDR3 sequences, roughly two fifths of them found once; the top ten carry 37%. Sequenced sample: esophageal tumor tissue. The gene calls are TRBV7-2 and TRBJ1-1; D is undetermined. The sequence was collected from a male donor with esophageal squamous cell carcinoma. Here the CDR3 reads CASSFQRTEAFF. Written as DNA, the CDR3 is TGTGCCAGCAGCTTTCAACGAACTGAAGCTTTCTTT.